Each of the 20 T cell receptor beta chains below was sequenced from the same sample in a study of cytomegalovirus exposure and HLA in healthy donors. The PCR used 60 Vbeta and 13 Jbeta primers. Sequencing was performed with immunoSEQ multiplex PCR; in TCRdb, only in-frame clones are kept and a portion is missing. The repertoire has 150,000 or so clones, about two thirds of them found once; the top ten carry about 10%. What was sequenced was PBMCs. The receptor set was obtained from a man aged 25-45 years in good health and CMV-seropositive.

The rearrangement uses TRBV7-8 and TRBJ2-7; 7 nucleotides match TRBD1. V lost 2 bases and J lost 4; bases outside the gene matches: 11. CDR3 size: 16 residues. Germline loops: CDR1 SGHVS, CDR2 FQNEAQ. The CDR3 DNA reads TGTGCCAGCAGCTTACGCCCGACAGGGCCCCTGTACGAGCAGTACTTC. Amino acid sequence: CASSLRPTGPLYEQYF.

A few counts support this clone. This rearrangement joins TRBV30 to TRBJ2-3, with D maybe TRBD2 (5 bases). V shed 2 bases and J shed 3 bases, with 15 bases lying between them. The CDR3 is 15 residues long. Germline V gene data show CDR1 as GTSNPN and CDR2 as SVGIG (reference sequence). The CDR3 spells CAWSTGGGGTDTQYF. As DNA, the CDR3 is TGTGCCTGGAGTACGGGCGGCGGAGGAACAGATACGCAGTATTTT. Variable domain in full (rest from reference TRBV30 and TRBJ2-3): SQTIHQWPATLVQPVGSPLSLECTVEGTSNPNLYWYRQAAGRGLQLLFYSVGIGQISSEVPQNLSASRPQDRQFILSSKKLLLSDSGFYLCAWSTGGGGTDTQYFGPGTRLTVL.

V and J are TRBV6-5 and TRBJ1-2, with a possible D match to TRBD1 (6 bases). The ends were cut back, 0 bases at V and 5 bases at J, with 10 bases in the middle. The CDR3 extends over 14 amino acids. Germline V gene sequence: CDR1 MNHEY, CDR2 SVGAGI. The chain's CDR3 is CASSYSGGTYGYTF. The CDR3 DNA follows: TGTGCCAGCAGTTACTCGGGGGGGACATATGGCTACACCTTC.

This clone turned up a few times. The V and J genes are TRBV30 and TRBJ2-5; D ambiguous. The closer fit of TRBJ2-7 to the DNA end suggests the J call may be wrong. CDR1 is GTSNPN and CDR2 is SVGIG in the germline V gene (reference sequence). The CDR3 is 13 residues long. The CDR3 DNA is TGTGCCTGGAGTGTCCTCTCGTCTTACGAGCAGTACTTC. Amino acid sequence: CAWSVLSSYEQYF.

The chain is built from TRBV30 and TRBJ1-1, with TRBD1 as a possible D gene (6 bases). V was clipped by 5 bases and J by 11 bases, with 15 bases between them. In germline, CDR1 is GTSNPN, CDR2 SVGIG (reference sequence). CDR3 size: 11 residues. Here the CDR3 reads CAWEQGSDAFF. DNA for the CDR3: TGTGCCTGGGAACAGGGTTCAGACGCTTTCTTT.

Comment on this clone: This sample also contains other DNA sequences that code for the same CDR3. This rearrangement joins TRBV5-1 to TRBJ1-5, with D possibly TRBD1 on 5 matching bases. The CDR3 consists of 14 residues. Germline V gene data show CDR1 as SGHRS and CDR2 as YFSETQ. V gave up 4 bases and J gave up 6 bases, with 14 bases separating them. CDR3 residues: CASSPGQGGQPQHF. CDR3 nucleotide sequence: TGCGCCAGCAGCCCCGGCCAGGGAGGTCAGCCCCAGCATTTT.

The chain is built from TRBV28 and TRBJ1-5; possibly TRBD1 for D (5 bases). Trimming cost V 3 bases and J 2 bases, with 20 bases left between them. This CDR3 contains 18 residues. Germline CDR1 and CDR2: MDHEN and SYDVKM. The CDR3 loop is CASSLISTGKRGNQPQHF. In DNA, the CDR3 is TGTGCCAGCAGTTTGATCTCAACAGGTAAACGGGGCAATCAGCCCCAGCATTTT.

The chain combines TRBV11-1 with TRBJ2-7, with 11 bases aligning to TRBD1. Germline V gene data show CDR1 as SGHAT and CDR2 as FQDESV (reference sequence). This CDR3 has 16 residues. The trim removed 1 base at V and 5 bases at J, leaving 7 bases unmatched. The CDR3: CASSLGVDRGLHEQYF. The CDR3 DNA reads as TGTGCCAGCAGCTTAGGGGTGGACAGGGGGCTTCACGAGCAGTACTTC.

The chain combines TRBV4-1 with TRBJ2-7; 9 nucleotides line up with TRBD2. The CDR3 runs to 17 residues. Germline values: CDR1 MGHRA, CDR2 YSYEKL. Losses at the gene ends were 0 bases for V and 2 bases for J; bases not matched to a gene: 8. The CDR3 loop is CASSQEPQAGGTYEQYF. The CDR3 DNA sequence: TGCGCCAGCAGCCAAGAGCCCCAGGCGGGAGGGACCTACGAGCAGTACTTC.

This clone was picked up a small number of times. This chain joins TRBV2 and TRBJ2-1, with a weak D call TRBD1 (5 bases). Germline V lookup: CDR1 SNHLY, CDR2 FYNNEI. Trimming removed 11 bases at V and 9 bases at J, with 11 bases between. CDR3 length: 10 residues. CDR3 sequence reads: CAGHYGEQFF. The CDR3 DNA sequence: TGTGCCGGACATTATGGTGAGCAGTTCTTC.

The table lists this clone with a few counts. For the CDR3, the DNA is TGTGCCAGTAGTGGGACATCGAGCACAGATACGCAGTATTTT. It yields the protein CASSGTSSTDTQYF. The chain recombines TRBV19 with TRBJ2-3; D might be TRBD1 (6 bases). CDR1 is LNHDA, CDR2 SQIVND, per germline (reference sequence). V was clipped by 5 bases and J by 0 bases, with 9 bases between them. The CDR3 has 14 residues.

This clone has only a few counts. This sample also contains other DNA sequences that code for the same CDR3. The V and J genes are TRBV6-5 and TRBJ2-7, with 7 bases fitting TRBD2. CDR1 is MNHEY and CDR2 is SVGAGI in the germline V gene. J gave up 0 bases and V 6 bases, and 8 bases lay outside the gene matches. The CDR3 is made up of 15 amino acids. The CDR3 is CASRSGGSDSYEQYF. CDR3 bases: TGTGCCAGCAGGAGCGGCGGGAGCGACTCCTACGAGCAGTACTTC.

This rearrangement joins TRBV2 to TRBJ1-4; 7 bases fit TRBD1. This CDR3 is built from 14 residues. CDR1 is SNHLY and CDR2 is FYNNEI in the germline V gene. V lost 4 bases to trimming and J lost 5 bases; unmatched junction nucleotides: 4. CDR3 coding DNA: TGTGCCAGCAGTGCGACAGGGTCAAATGAAAAACTGTTTTTT. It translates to CASSATGSNEKLFF.

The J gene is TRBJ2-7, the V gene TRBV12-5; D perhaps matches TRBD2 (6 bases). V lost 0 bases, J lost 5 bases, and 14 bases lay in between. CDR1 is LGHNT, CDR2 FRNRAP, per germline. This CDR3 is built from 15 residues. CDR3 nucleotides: TGTGCTAGTGGTTTGGTATTAGGAGGGGTTGACGAGCAGTACTTC. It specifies CASGLVLGGVDEQYF. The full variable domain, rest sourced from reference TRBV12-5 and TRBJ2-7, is DARVTQTPRHKVTEMGQEVTMRCQPILGHNTVFWYRQTMMQGLELLAYFRNRAPLDDSGMPKDRFSAEMPDATLATLKIQPSEPRDSAVYFCASGLVLGGVDEQYFGPGTRLTVT.

CDR3 DNA sequence: TGTGCCAGTAACCCGAGCGGGCAAGAGACCCAGTACTTC. Translation: CASNPSGQETQYF. The V and J genes are TRBV19 and TRBJ2-5; possibly TRBD2 for D (6 bases). CDR3 length equals 13 residues. V lost 7 bases to trimming and J lost 2 bases, with 11 bases between them. The V gene's germline CDR1 is LNHDA and CDR2 SQIVND (reference sequence). Complete variable domain (other parts from reference TRBV19 and TRBJ2-5): DGGITQSPKYLFRKEGQNVTLSCEQNLNHDAMYWYRQDPGQGLRLIYYSQIVNDFQKGDIAEGYSVSREKKESFPLTVTSAQKNPTAFYLCASNPSGQETQYFGPGTRLLVL.

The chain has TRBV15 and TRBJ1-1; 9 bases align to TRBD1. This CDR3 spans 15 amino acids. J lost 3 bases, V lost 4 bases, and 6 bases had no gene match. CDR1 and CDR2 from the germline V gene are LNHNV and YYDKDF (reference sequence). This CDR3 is CATSMWTGVDTEAFF. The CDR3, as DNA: TGTGCCACCAGCATGTGGACAGGGGTTGACACTGAAGCTTTCTTT.

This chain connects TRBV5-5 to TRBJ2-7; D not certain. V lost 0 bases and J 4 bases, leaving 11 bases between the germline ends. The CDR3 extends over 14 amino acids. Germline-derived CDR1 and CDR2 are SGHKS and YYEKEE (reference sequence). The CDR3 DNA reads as TGTGCCAGCAGCTTGGCGCGGCAGCAATACGAGCAGTACTTC. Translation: CASSLARQQYEQYF.

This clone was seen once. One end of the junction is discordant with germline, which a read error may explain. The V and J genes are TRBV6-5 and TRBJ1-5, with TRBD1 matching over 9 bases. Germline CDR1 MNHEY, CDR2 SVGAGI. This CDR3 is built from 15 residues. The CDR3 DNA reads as TGTGCCAGCAGTTCCCCGGGACAGGGCAATCAGCCCCGGCATTTT. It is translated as CASSSPGQGNQPRHF.

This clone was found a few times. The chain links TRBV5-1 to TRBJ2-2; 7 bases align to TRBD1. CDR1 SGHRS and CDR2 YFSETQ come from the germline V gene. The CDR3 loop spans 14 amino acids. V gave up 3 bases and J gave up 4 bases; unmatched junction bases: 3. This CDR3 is CASSSPGGTGELFF. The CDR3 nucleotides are TGCGCCAGCAGCTCCCCAGGGGGCACCGGGGAGCTGTTTTTT.

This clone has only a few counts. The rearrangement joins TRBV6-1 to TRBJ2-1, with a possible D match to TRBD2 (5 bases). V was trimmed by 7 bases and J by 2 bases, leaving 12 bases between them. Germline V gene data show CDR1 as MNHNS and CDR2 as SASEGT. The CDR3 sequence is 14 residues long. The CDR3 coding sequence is TGTGCCAGCAAGGGAAACGGGGCCTACAATGAGCAGTTCTTC. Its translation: CASKGNGAYNEQFF.